This T cell receptor (beta chain) appears in the sequencing data of a study of identifying expanded T cells in peripheral blood. The germline gives CDR1 SQVTM, CDR2 ANQGSEA. Germline trimming cut 0 bases from V and 4 bases from J; bases unmatched to any gene: 4. The CDR3 is made up of 15 amino acids. Study-wide results and limits: Across healthy donors, higher total template counts meant significantly greater approximately two-week count variance. Technical replicates showed about 1.2 changed clones; around 2 weeks approximately 16; four weeks 19.

Concerning this clone: Its target is not known.

No infections or other immune events were documented during collection. Some clones are missing from TCRdb's copy, which holds only in-frame ones; the method was immunoSEQ multiplex PCR. Counted here are about 86,000 clones, approximately 88% occurring once; the ten biggest clones make up under 6.5%. This sequence was found in a person between 18 and 69 years old in good health. The V and J genes are TRBV29-1 and TRBJ2-1; 9 bases line up with TRBD1. Sequencing used blood. CDR3 in amino acids: CSVEETGGAYNEQFF. The DNA for the CDR3 is TGCAGCGTTGAAGAGACAGGGGGTGCATACAATGAGCAGTTCTTC.